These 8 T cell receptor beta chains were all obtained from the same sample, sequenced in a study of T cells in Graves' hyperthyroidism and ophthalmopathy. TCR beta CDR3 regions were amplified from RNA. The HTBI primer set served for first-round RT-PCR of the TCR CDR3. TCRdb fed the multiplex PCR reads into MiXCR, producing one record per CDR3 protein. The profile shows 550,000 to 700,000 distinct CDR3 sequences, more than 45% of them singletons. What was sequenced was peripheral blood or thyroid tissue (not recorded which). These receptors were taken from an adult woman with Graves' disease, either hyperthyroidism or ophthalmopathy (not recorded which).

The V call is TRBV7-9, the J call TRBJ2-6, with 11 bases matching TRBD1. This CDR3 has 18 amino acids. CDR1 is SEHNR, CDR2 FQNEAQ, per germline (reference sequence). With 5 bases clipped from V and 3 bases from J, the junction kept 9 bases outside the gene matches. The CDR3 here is CASSRRDRGGIGANVLTF. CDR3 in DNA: TGTGCCAGCAGCCGACGGGACAGGGGGGGAATTGGGGCCAACGTCCTGACTTTC. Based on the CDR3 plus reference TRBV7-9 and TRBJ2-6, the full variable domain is DTGVSQNPRHKITKRGQNVTFRCDPISEHNRLYWYRQTLGQGPEFLTYFQNEAQLEKSRLLSDRFSAERPKGSFSTLEIQRTEQGDSAMYLCASSRRDRGGIGANVLTFGAGSRLTVL.

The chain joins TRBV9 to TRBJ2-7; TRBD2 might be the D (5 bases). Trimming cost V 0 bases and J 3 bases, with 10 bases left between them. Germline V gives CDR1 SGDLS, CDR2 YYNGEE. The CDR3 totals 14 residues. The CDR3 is CASSVAGLSYEQYF. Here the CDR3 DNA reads TGTGCCAGCAGCGTAGCTGGACTGAGCTACGAGCAGTACTTC.

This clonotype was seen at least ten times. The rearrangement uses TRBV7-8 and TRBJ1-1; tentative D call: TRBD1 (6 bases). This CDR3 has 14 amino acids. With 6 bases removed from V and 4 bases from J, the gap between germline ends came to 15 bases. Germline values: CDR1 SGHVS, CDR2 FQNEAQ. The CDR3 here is CASSSQGFVTEAFF. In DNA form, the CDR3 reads TGTGCCAGCAGTAGCCAGGGGTTTGTCACTGAAGCTTTCTTT.

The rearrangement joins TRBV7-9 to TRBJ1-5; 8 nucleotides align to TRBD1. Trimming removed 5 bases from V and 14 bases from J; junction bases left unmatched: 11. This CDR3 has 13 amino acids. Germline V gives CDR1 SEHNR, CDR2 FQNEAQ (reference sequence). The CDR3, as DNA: TGTGCCAGCAGCCACCGGGACAGGAACTACGAGCATTTT. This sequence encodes CASSHRDRNYEHF.

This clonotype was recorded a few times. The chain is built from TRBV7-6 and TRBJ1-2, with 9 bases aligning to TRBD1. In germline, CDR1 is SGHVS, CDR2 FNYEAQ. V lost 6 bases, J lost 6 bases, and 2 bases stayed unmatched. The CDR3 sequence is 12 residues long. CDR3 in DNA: TGTGCCAGCAGTTGGGACAGGGATGGCTACACCTTC. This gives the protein CASSWDRDGYTF.

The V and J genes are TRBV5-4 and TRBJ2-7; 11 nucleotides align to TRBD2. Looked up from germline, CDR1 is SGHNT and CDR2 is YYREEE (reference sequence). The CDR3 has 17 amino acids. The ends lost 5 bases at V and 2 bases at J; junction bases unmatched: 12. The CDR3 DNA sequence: TGTGCCAGCAGTCTCCTAGCGGGAGGTAATTCGGCCTACGAGCAGTACTTC. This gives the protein CASSLLAGGNSAYEQYF.

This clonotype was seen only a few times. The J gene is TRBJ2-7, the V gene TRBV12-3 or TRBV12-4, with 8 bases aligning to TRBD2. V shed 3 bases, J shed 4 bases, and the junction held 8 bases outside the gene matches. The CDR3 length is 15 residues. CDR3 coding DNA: TGTGCCAGCAGTTTCCGGGGGGGGGGAGAATACGAGCAGTACTTC. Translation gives CASSFRGGGEYEQYF.

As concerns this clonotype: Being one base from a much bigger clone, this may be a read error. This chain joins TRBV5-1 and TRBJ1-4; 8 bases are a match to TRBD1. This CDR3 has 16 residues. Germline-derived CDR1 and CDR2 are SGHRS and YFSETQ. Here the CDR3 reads CVSSLAPDRGKEKLFF. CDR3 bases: TGCGTCAGCAGCTTGGCCCCAGACAGGGGTAAAGAAAAACTGTTTTTT.